The 28 T cell receptor beta chains listed next were all sequenced from one sample in a study of cytotoxic CD8 clonotypes in ibrutinib-treated CLL. The assay was immunoSEQ multiplex PCR, and TCRdb's table has in-frame clones only and misses some. The data hold roughly 58,000 clones, with 50% to 70% observed a single time. This specimen was PBMCs, taken at disease progression, from a patient treated with ibrutinib. The origin of the receptors is a human donor with chronic lymphocytic leukemia.

The V call is TRBV7-9, the J call TRBJ1-6; D is unresolved. Trimming shortened V by 0 bases and J by 6 bases, and 0 bases separated the two germline ends. The CDR3 has 12 amino acids. The germline CDR1 and CDR2 sequences are SEHNR and FQNEAQ (reference sequence). The CDR3 DNA is TGTGCCAGCAGCTTAGCTAATTCACCCCTCCACTTT. It codes for CASSLANSPLHF. The variable domain in full, completed from reference TRBV7-9 and TRBJ1-6, reads DTGVSQNPRHKITKRGQNVTFRCDPISEHNRLYWYRQTLGQGPEFLTYFQNEAQLEKSRLLSDRFSAERPKGSFSTLEIQRTEQGDSAMYLCASSLANSPLHFGNGTRLTVT.

This chain joins TRBV19 and TRBJ2-7, with 7 bases lining up with TRBD2. CDR3 size: 14 residues. The V and J ends lost 0 bases and 7 bases, in that order; junction bases with no gene match: 6. Germline CDR1 reads LNHDA; CDR2 reads SQIVND (reference sequence). CDR3 residues: CASSIELAALEQYF. The CDR3 DNA reads TGTGCCAGTAGTATAGAGCTAGCGGCCTTGGAGCAGTACTTC.

The chain joins TRBV4-3 to TRBJ2-7, with D perhaps TRBD2 (6 bases). Trimming left V 1 base short and J 5 bases short, with 12 bases between. The CDR3 is made up of 14 amino acids. The germline V gene encodes CDR1 LGHNA and CDR2 YSLEER. DNA of the CDR3: TGCGCCAGCAGCCAAGGTGGGACTGGGAACGAGCAGTACTTC. Translated, it gives CASSQGGTGNEQYF.

This chain connects TRBV15 to TRBJ1-2; TRBD1 might be the D (5 bases). Looked up from germline, CDR1 is LNHNV and CDR2 is YYDKDF (reference sequence). The CDR3 length is 14 residues. Trimming removed 1 base at V and 8 bases at J, with 14 bases between. The CDR3 DNA is TGTGCCACCAGCAGAGTTGAGGGGCCTTGGGGCTACACCTTC. Its translation: CATSRVEGPWGYTF. The full variable domain, rest sourced from reference TRBV15 and TRBJ1-2, is DAMVIQNPRYQVTQFGKPVTLSCSQTLNHNVMYWYQQKSSQAPKLLFHYYDKDFNNEADTPDNFQSRRPNTSFCFLDIRSPGLGDTAMYLCATSRVEGPWGYTFGSGTRLTVV.

V usage is TRBV28 and J usage is TRBJ2-7; D not certain. This CDR3 spans 12 amino acids. Between the trimmed V and J ends, which lost 4 bases and 4 bases, there was a span of 8 bases. Per the germline V gene, CDR1 is MDHEN and CDR2 is SYDVKM. CDR3 nucleotides: TGTGCCAGCAGTTCGCCCCAGTACGAGCAGTACTTC. It specifies CASSSPQYEQYF.

This clone has a handful of counts. The rearrangement joins TRBV28 to TRBJ1-2; D uncertain. Trimming took off 4 bases at V and 8 bases at J, with 8 bases between the two ends. CDR3 size: 11 residues. Germline V lookup: CDR1 MDHEN, CDR2 SYDVKM. CDR3 region: CASSSKLGYTF. CDR3 coding DNA: TGTGCCAGCAGTTCCAAGTTAGGCTACACCTTC.

The chain joins TRBV5-6 to TRBJ2-1, with 9 bases matching TRBD1. The CDR3 consists of 15 residues. Germline CDR1 and CDR2: SGHDT and YYEEEE. With 4 bases clipped from V and 5 bases from J, the junction kept 7 bases outside the gene matches. As DNA, the CDR3 is TGTGCCAGCAGCCCCCGGACAGGGGCGCACAATGAGCAGTTCTTC. Its translation: CASSPRTGAHNEQFF.

This clone was found a few times. The genes are TRBV28 and TRBJ1-1, with D unclear. Trimming pared 7 bases from V and 4 bases from J, leaving 10 bases between. The CDR3 spans 12 residues. Per the germline V gene, CDR1 is MDHEN and CDR2 is SYDVKM. CDR3 DNA sequence: TGTGCCAGCAATGGCTTGGGCACTGAAGCTTTCTTT. Translated, it gives CASNGLGTEAFF.

This clone was picked up a small number of times. V gene TRBV19 combines with J gene TRBJ2-5; possibly TRBD1 or TRBD2 for D (6 bases each). The CDR3 has 15 amino acids. The V end was cut by 7 bases, the J end by 5 bases, with 20 bases between. CDR1 and CDR2 from the germline V gene are LNHDA and SQIVND (reference sequence). The CDR3 DNA is TGTGCCAGTACCGCCTTTGGAGGGGGTGGGGAGACCCAGTACTTC. It specifies CASTAFGGGGETQYF.

This chain joins TRBV10-3 and TRBJ2-1, with 8 bases matching TRBD2. Germline CDR1 ENHRY, CDR2 SYGVKD. J was trimmed by 0 bases and V by 5 bases; bases with no gene match: 3. CDR3 length: 15 residues. CDR3 protein: CAISIAGSSYNEQFF. Written as DNA, the CDR3 is TGTGCCATCAGTATAGCGGGGAGCTCCTACAATGAGCAGTTCTTC.

The V and J genes are TRBV7-2 and TRBJ1-5; the D gene is possibly TRBD1 (6 bases). The CDR3 is 16 residues long. The germline V gene encodes CDR1 SGHTA and CDR2 FQGNSA. V shed 5 bases and J shed 0 bases, with 14 bases lying between them. The CDR3 nucleotides read TGTGCCAGCAGCCGCGGGACACCAAATAGCAATCAGCCCCAGCATTTT. It yields the protein CASSRGTPNSNQPQHF.

In this sample, this clone turned up a few times. The rearrangement links TRBV6-1 to TRBJ1-1; D is uncertain. V lost 7 bases to trimming and J lost 8 bases, with 11 bases between them. The germline CDR1 and CDR2 sequences are MNHNS and SASEGT. The CDR3 is 11 amino acids. For the CDR3, the DNA is TGTGCCAGCACCAGGCCAAACGAAGCTTTCTTT. This codes for CASTRPNEAFF.

The chain uses TRBV7-6 and TRBJ1-6, with unresolved D. The CDR3 has 14 residues. From germline, CDR1 is SGHVS and CDR2 FNYEAQ. Trimming cost V 5 bases and J 8 bases, with 13 bases left between them. CDR3 nucleotides: TGTGCCAGCAGCCCGACTGGGGTGGATTCACCCCTCCACTTT. It codes for CASSPTGVDSPLHF.

This sequence joins TRBV14 and TRBJ2-6, with D uncertain. V gave up 1 base and J gave up 0 bases, with 10 bases separating them. From germline, CDR1 is SGHDN and CDR2 FVKESK. The CDR3 covers 17 residues. The CDR3 loop reads CASSQVYSLSGANVLTF. The DNA of the CDR3 is TGTGCCAGCAGCCAAGTCTACAGTCTCTCTGGGGCCAACGTCCTGACTTTC. The whole variable domain, remainder taken from reference TRBV14 and TRBJ2-6, is EAGVTQFPSHSVIEKGQTVTLRCDPISGHDNLYWYRRVMGKEIKFLLHFVKESKQDESGMPNNRFLAERTGGTYSTLKVQPAELEDSGVYFCASSQVYSLSGANVLTFGAGSRLTVL.

This chain uses TRBV28 with TRBJ2-5, with D possibly matching TRBD1 (5 bases). The CDR3 contains 14 residues. The V and J ends lost 3 bases and 3 bases respectively, with 11 bases between them. Per the germline V gene, CDR1 is MDHEN and CDR2 is SYDVKM. For the CDR3, the DNA is TGTGCCAGCAGTTTTCTTCGCAGGGAAGAGACCCAGTACTTC. Amino acids: CASSFLRREETQYF.

J is TRBJ1-2 and V is TRBV30; D may be TRBD1 (5 bases). V was clipped by 4 bases and J by 7 bases, with 10 bases between them. This CDR3 region has 11 residues. Germline loops: CDR1 GTSNPN, CDR2 SVGIG (reference sequence). The CDR3 loop reads CAWMGVGGYTF. The CDR3 region has the DNA TGTGCCTGGATGGGGGTTGGTGGCTACACCTTC. The full variable domain, its missing parts supplied by reference TRBV30 and TRBJ1-2, is SQTIHQWPATLVQPVGSPLSLECTVEGTSNPNLYWYRQAAGRGLQLLFYSVGIGQISSEVPQNLSASRPQDRQFILSSKKLLLSDSGFYLCAWMGVGGYTFGSGTRLTVV.

V is TRBV5-8 and J is TRBJ2-7; TRBD1 aligns across 9 bases. Germline CDR1 reads SGHTS; CDR2 reads YDEGEE. There are 14 residues in the CDR3. Unmatched junction bases numbered 9, after V lost 4 bases and J lost 7 bases. The CDR3 sequence: CASSRDRAAWEQYF. The CDR3 DNA follows: TGTGCCAGCAGCCGGGACAGGGCCGCCTGGGAGCAGTACTTC.

This clone was observed a handful of times. The chain couples TRBV6-6 to TRBJ1-1; 8 bases align to TRBD1. J was trimmed by 4 bases and V by 6 bases; bases with no gene match: 7. CDR3 length equals 14 residues. Germline V gene lookup returns CDR1 MNHNY and CDR2 SVGAGI (reference sequence). The CDR3 DNA follows: TGTGCCAGCAGCCCCCCAGGGGGCGGCACTGAAGCTTTCTTT. This codes for CASSPPGGGTEAFF.

This rearrangement joins TRBV19 to TRBJ2-7, with 8 bases aligning to TRBD1. V was pared by 3 bases and J by 1 base, with 14 bases of the junction left unmatched. This CDR3 has 18 residues. CDR1 and CDR2 from the germline V gene are LNHDA and SQIVND (reference sequence). The CDR3 reads CASSMLRQTRDRSYEQYF. The DNA of the CDR3 is TGTGCCAGTAGTATGTTACGACAAACCCGGGACAGGTCCTACGAGCAGTACTTC.

The rearrangement joins TRBV5-1 to TRBJ2-7, with D possibly matching TRBD1 (6 bases). The CDR3 loop spans 16 amino acids. Germline V gene sequence: CDR1 SGHRS, CDR2 YFSETQ. Trimming took 3 bases from V and 2 from J, leaving 18 bases between them. The CDR3 DNA sequence: TGCGCCAGCAGCTCGCATCGACAGGTCCCTACCTACGAGCAGTACTTC. Residues: CASSSHRQVPTYEQYF.

This chain uses TRBV6-5 with TRBJ2-7, with D perhaps matching TRBD2 (5 bases). Trimming left V 7 bases short and J 5 bases short, with 15 bases between. Germline-derived CDR1 and CDR2 are MNHEY and SVGAGI. The CDR3 runs 13 residues. CDR3 residues: CASIDGGSNEQYF. CDR3 DNA: TGTGCCAGCATTGATGGAGGTTCTAACGAGCAGTACTTC.

This clone was seen a handful of times. This sequence joins TRBV6-5 and TRBJ2-7; unclear D gene. This CDR3 region has 12 residues. Germline values: CDR1 MNHEY, CDR2 SVGAGI. V dropped 5 bases and J dropped 1 base, with 6 bases sitting between them. CDR3 sequence: CASSHGSYEQYF. The CDR3 DNA reads TGTGCCAGCAGTCATGGTTCCTACGAGCAGTACTTC.

This chain links TRBV5-1 with TRBJ1-1, with 7 bases identical to TRBD1. CDR3 length: 14 amino acids. Germline V CDR1 and CDR2: SGHRS, YFSETQ. V gave up 0 bases and J gave up 4 bases; unmatched junction bases: 3. The CDR3 nucleotides read TGCGCCAGCAGCTTGGGACAGGGCACCACTGAAGCTTTCTTT. This sequence encodes CASSLGQGTTEAFF.

The J gene is TRBJ2-7, the V gene TRBV7-9; 8 nucleotides align to TRBD1. The V segment lost 5 bases and the J segment 2 bases; nucleotides outside the gene matches: 8. Germline V gives CDR1 SEHNR, CDR2 FQNEAQ (reference sequence). CDR3 length equals 15 residues. The CDR3 region has the DNA TGTGCCAGCAGCACAGACAGGGGAAGCCCCTACGAGCAGTACTTC. This sequence encodes CASSTDRGSPYEQYF. The full variable domain, rest sourced from reference TRBV7-9 and TRBJ2-7, is DTGVSQNPRHKITKRGQNVTFRCDPISEHNRLYWYRQTLGQGPEFLTYFQNEAQLEKSRLLSDRFSAERPKGSFSTLEIQRTEQGDSAMYLCASSTDRGSPYEQYFGPGTRLTVT.

This chain uses TRBV7-2 with TRBJ2-7, with D possibly being TRBD1 (7 bases). CDR1 is SGHTA, CDR2 FQGNSA, per germline. The CDR3 sequence is 14 residues long. The V end lost 3 bases, the J end lost 3 bases, and 12 bases lay between the germline ends. The DNA for the CDR3 is TGTGCCAGCAGCTTCCAGGGGGGAAACTACGAGCAGTACTTC. Translating it yields CASSFQGGNYEQYF.

CDR3 nucleotide sequence: TGTGCCTGGAATGCGGGAGGCGAGACCCAGTACTTC. Translated, it gives CAWNAGGETQYF. This rearrangement joins TRBV30 to TRBJ2-5, with 8 bases lining up with TRBD2. Per the germline V gene, CDR1 is GTSNPN and CDR2 is SVGIG (reference sequence). This CDR3 spans 12 amino acids. With 4 bases clipped from V and 5 bases from J, the junction kept 3 bases outside the gene matches.

Only a few counts were recorded for this clone. The J gene is TRBJ2-7, the V gene TRBV27; 7 bases are a match to TRBD1. V lost 5 bases, J lost 3 bases, and 10 bases stayed unmatched. The CDR3 totals 15 residues. Looked up from germline, CDR1 is MNHEY and CDR2 is SMNVEV (reference sequence). The DNA of the CDR3 is TGTGCCAGCAGTCCAGGGCCGGGACAGTTCTACGAGCAGTACTTC. Protein sequence: CASSPGPGQFYEQYF.

V is TRBV4-3 and J is TRBJ2-7, with 9 bases aligning to TRBD1. J was trimmed by 4 bases and V by 6 bases; bases with no gene match: 13. This CDR3 comprises 16 residues. CDR1 and CDR2 from the germline V gene are LGHNA and YSLEER. The CDR3 loop is CASSRLQGAREYEQYF. The CDR3 DNA reads TGCGCCAGCAGTCGATTACAGGGGGCCAGGGAGTACGAGCAGTACTTC.